This is a list of T cell receptor beta chains from one sample in a study of blood T cell repertoires in COVID-19. Using immunoSEQ multiplex PCR, the repertoire was profiled, and TCRdb retains in-frame clones only, with some absent. The sample has around 57,000 clones, around 87% seen once; the top ten hold about 7.8%. Sequenced input: peripheral blood. These receptors all come from a man aged 45-60 years with active COVID-19. The CDR3 runs from the conserved cysteine through the conserved F or W. A D gene is named only where the DNA matches it firmly. Only part of the rows carry a size: once, few, many, or a class if the clone is expanded.

CDR3nt,CDR3aa,v_gene,abundance,j_gene,d_gene
TGTGCCAGCAGTACCGAAGGGACTAGCGGACAAGAGACCCAGTACTTC,CASSTEGTSGQETQYF,TRBV7-2,NA,TRBJ2-5,TRBD2
TGCGCCAGCAGCCAGGTCGACAGGGTTAATTCACCCCTCCACTTT,CASSQVDRVNSPLHF,TRBV4-3,NA,TRBJ1-6,TRBD1
TGTGCCAGCGACCTCATAAACCCGGGGGGAGCTTTCTTT,CASDLINPGGAFF,TRBV7-9,once,TRBJ1-1,NA
TGTGCCAGCCGTTACACATCCACCGGGGAGCTGTTTTTT,CASRYTSTGELFF,TRBV6-5,NA,TRBJ2-2,NA
TGTGCCAGCAGTCCGTCGGGAGAAAACTATGGCTACACCTTC,CASSPSGENYGYTF,TRBV28,NA,TRBJ1-2,NA
TGTGCCAGCAGCCACGGGGATCTCAGAGACTATGGCTACACCTTC,CASSHGDLRDYGYTF,TRBV11-2,NA,TRBJ1-2,NA
TGTGCCAGCAGTAAGATGTCAGGCAATCAGCCCCAGCATTTT,CASSKMSGNQPQHF,TRBV2,once,TRBJ1-5,NA
TGTGCCAGCAGGCAAGATGGGAGAAGCTCAGATACGCAGTATTTT,CASRQDGRSSDTQYF,TRBV7-8,NA,TRBJ2-3,NA
TGTGCCAGCAGCCAACCGACAACCTACGAGCAGTACTTC,CASSQPTTYEQYF,TRBV4-2,NA,TRBJ2-7,NA
TGTGCCAGCAGCTTTGCGGGACAGGGGGCGGGGGAGCAGTACTTC,CASSFAGQGAGEQYF,TRBV7-2,NA,TRBJ2-7,TRBD1
TGTGCCAGCAGGCAAGGGACAGCGAACCTTGAAGCTTTCTTT,CASRQGTANLEAFF,TRBV27,once,TRBJ1-1,TRBD1
TGTGCCGCATCGGGACAGGGGAGAGTGGCTTTCTTT,CAASGQGRVAFF,TRBV6-5,NA,TRBJ1-1,TRBD1
TGTGCCAGCAGCTCTGAATTCGGGACAGGGGTCCTAGGGGATGAAAAACTGTTTTTT,CASSSEFGTGVLGDEKLFF,TRBV5-6,NA,TRBJ1-4,TRBD1
TGCGCCAGCAGACTAGGACAGGGGGATCTTAACACTGAAGCTTTCTTT,CASRLGQGDLNTEAFF,TRBV5-1,once,TRBJ1-1,TRBD1
TGTGCCACCAGCCCTGACAGAAACTATGGCTACACCTTC,CATSPDRNYGYTF,TRBV15,NA,TRBJ1-2,NA
TGTGCCAGCAGCCAAGGGTCCTACCGGAGACCTGAAGCTTTCTTT,CASSQGSYRRPEAFF,TRBV14,NA,TRBJ1-1,NA
TGTGCCAGCAGCACTTTCGACACAGATACGCAGTATTTT,CASSTFDTDTQYF,TRBV7-2,NA,TRBJ2-3,NA
TGTGCCAGCAGCTCACTGACCAGGGGGCGCGGAACCTACGAGCAGTACTTC,CASSSLTRGRGTYEQYF,TRBV7-9,NA,TRBJ2-7,TRBD1
TGTGCCAGCAGCCAAGGAAACTTTGGGGACAGGGCCTACGAGCAGTACTTC,CASSQGNFGDRAYEQYF,TRBV3-1/TRBV3-2,NA,TRBJ2-7,TRBD1
TGTGCCAGCAGCCTCGGTGCAGGGGGTAACTATGGCTACACCTTC,CASSLGAGGNYGYTF,TRBV7-2,NA,TRBJ1-2,TRBD1
TGTGCCAGCAGCCGCGCCGGGTCTAATGAAAAACTGTTTTTT,CASSRAGSNEKLFF,TRBV9,NA,TRBJ1-4,NA
TGTGCCAGCAGCAGCGGTCAGGGGGCAAGAGAGACCCAGTACTTC,CASSSGQGARETQYF,TRBV9,NA,TRBJ2-5,TRBD1
TGTGCCAGCAGCCAAGCGGAAAGCCGGGGGGGCGGGGAGCTGTTTTTT,CASSQAESRGGGELFF,TRBV4-2,NA,TRBJ2-2,TRBD2
TGCGCCAGCAGCCTCGTAGGGCTAGCGGGAGGAAACGAGCAGTACTTC,CASSLVGLAGGNEQYF,TRBV5-1,NA,TRBJ2-7,TRBD2
TGTGCCAGCAGCTTGGTTCCAGGGGGCAGCTATGGCTACACCTTC,CASSLVPGGSYGYTF,TRBV5-6,once,TRBJ1-2,TRBD1
TGTGCCAGCAGTCTCGGGACAGTACAAGAGACCCAGTACTTC,CASSLGTVQETQYF,TRBV28,NA,TRBJ2-5,TRBD1